This TCR beta chain was captured by sequencing in a study of blood T cell repertoires in COVID-19. Across the study: Specimens from acute and convalescent COVID-19 originated in the United States, Italy and Spain. Nucleic acid was either cDNA or gDNA, and it came from T cells, B-cell-depleted T cells, or PBMCs.

Germline CDR1 SNHLY, CDR2 FYNNEI. The CDR3 contains 14 residues. The V and J ends lost 7 bases and 3 bases respectively, with 10 bases between them. Original methodology: Estimation of nucleated cell counts was performed using reference gene primer amplification. Clones were read by immunoSEQ multiplex PCR, and TCRdb kept only the in-frame ones, dropping some. V, J and clone size were drawn from that table, and D and trimming were deduced from the DNA. The repertoire holds 200,000 to 300,000 clones, with just under 90% as singletons. V gene TRBV2 combines with J gene TRBJ1-6; no definite D call. Sequenced: peripheral blood. The origin of this receptor is a middle-aged woman with acute or convalescent COVID-19. The chain's CDR3 is CASKKEFYNSPLHF. In nucleotides, the CDR3 is TGTGCCAGCAAAAAGGAGTTCTATAATTCACCCCTCCACTTT. Variable domain in full (rest from reference TRBV2 and TRBJ1-6): EPEVTQTPSHQVTQMGQEVILRCVPISNHLYFYWYRQILGQKVEFLVSFYNNEISEKSEIFDDQFSVERPDGSNFTLKIRSTKLEDSAMYFCASKKEFYNSPLHFGNGTRLTVT.